This is a list of T cell receptor beta chains from one sample in a study of blood T cells in healthy people across ages. TCRdb analysed the 5' RACE reads with MiXCR anew, one entry per CDR3 protein. The data contain roughly 1.9 million distinct CDR3 sequences, roughly 43% of them singletons. Sequencing was done on a sample of blood. These receptors were taken from a human donor in good health. Both conserved end residues are part of each CDR3. D genes are given only for firm matches. A clone size is listed for some rows: how often the clone was seen (once, few, many), or a class if it is expanded.

j_call clone_size v_call d_call cdr3_aa cdr3_nt
TRBJ2-5 - TRBV7-2 - CASSRAGALGETQYF TGTGCCAGCAGCCGCGCAGGGGCCCTTGGGGAGACCCAGTACTTC
TRBJ2-3 few TRBV20-1 TRBD2 CSATLAGRGRYTQYF TGCAGTGCTACCTTAGCGGGGAGGGGCCGGTATACGCAGTATTTT
TRBJ1-2 - TRBV3-1 - CASSHLHMDGYTF TGTGCCAGCAGCCATCTCCATATGGATGGCTACACCTTC
TRBJ1-5 few TRBV12-3/TRBV12-4 - CASSATDSNQPQHF TGTGCCAGCAGCGCCACCGATAGCAATCAGCCCCAGCATTTT
TRBJ1-6 few TRBV12-3/TRBV12-4 - CASKGTADPLPLHF TGTGCCAGCAAAGGGACCGCGGATCCTCTGCCCCTCCACTTT
TRBJ2-7 - TRBV6-5 TRBD1 CASSTGTGVSYEQYF TGTGCCAGCAGCACCGGGACAGGGGTGTCCTACGAGCAGTACTTC
TRBJ2-3 - TRBV7-9 - CASSSTRTATDTQYF TGTGCCAGCAGCTCCACTCGGACAGCTACAGATACGCAGTATTTT
TRBJ1-1 - TRBV6-2/TRBV6-3 - CASSYATEYTEAFF TGTGCCAGCAGTTACGCGACAGAGTACACTGAAGCTTTCTTT
TRBJ1-1 - TRBV12-3/TRBV12-4 - CASSFTQLDSAPEAFF TGTGCCAGCAGTTTCACCCAACTCGACAGTGCCCCTGAAGCTTTCTTT
TRBJ2-2 - TRBV6-5 TRBD1 CASSYGAGGTGELFF TGTGCCAGCAGTTACGGGGCAGGGGGCACCGGGGAGCTGTTTTTT
TRBJ1-2 - TRBV7-2 - CASSLLTGTGSGYGYTF TGTGCCAGCAGCCTACTCACCGGGACGGGGTCGGGCTATGGCTACACCTTC
TRBJ2-7 - TRBV7-2 - CASSLVGGGGYEQYF TGTGCCAGCAGCTTAGTCGGAGGGGGCGGTTACGAGCAGTACTTC
TRBJ2-4 - TRBV2 TRBD1 CASSEWDRGQQYF TGTGCCAGCAGTGAGTGGGACAGGGGACAGCAGTACTTC
TRBJ2-4 few TRBV7-8 - CASSLGRGSGREQYF TGTGCCAGCAGCTTAGGACGGGGTTCTGGTAGAGAGCAGTACTTC
TRBJ1-2 few TRBV20-1 - CSARGQGGSLVYTF TGCAGTGCTAGAGGTCAGGGTGGGTCCCTCGTCTACACCTTC
TRBJ1-1 - TRBV5-6 - CASESRGWDTEVFF TGTGCCAGCGAGTCTCGGGGCTGGGACACTGAAGTTTTCTTT
TRBJ2-6 - TRBV7-2 - CASSLGPSNSGTNVLTF TGTGCCAGCAGCTTAGGCCCATCCAACTCTGGGACCAACGTCCTGACTTTC
TRBJ1-5 - TRBV4-1 - CASSQVVRTSNQPQHF TGCGCCAGCAGCCAAGTGGTACGGACTAGCAATCAGCCCCAGCATTTT
TRBJ2-1 few TRBV7-9 - CASSPVTGSSYNEQFF TGTGCCAGCAGCCCCGTTACGGGTTCTTCCTACAATGAGCAGTTCTTC
TRBJ1-5 few TRBV6-1 - CASSDVGGQGQPQHF TGTGCCAGCAGTGATGTGGGGGGGCAGGGTCAGCCCCAGCATTTT
TRBJ2-6 - TRBV19 - CASSINGDPPGANVLTF TGTGCCAGTAGTATTAATGGGGACCCCCCTGGGGCCAACGTCCTGACTTTC
TRBJ2-6 - TRBV20-1 - CSAQGGTRGANVLTF TGCAGTGCCCAGGGGGGAACAAGGGGGGCCAACGTCCTGACTTTC
TRBJ2-7 - TRBV21-1 - CASSNFPYWTSYNEQYF TGTGCCAGCAGCAACTTTCCTTACTGGACCTCCTACAATGAGCAGTACTTC
TRBJ1-5 - TRBV4-2 - CASSQVQGDINQPQHF TGTGCCAGCAGCCAAGTCCAGGGTGATATCAATCAGCCCCAGCATTTT
TRBJ2-7 - TRBV9 TRBD1 CVSSVGGTGGEQYF TGTGTCAGCAGCGTAGGTGGGACAGGGGGCGAGCAGTACTTC
TRBJ1-5 - TRBV2 TRBD1 CASSGTGGRSNQPQHF TGTGCCAGCAGTGGGACAGGGGGCAGGAGCAATCAGCCCCAGCATTTT
TRBJ2-1 few TRBV4-2 - CASSRLGEATGGEQFF TGTGCCAGCAGCCGGTTGGGGGAAGCCACCGGGGGTGAGCAGTTCTTC
TRBJ2-7 many TRBV6-2/TRBV6-3 - CASSRTPYEQYF TGTGCCAGCAGCAGGACCCCCTACGAGCAGTACTTC
TRBJ2-7 few TRBV12-3/TRBV12-4 - CASSFAFSTYEQYF TGTGCCAGCAGTTTCGCTTTTTCTACCTACGAGCAGTACTTC
TRBJ2-3 - TRBV4-3 - CASSQGMSGDTQYF TGCGCCAGCAGCCAAGGGATGTCAGGGGATACGCAGTATTTT
TRBJ2-7 - TRBV29-1 - CSVAFTGNEQYF TGCAGCGTTGCTTTTACAGGGAACGAGCAGTACTTC
TRBJ2-5 - TRBV12-3/TRBV12-4 TRBD2 CASSSATSGGAQTQYF TGTGCCAGCAGTTCGGCTACTAGCGGGGGGGCACAGACCCAGTACTTC
TRBJ2-3 - TRBV4-3 TRBD2 CASSQPRVAGADTQYF TGCGCCAGCAGCCAACCTCGTGTAGCGGGAGCAGATACGCAGTATTTT
TRBJ1-2 - TRBV6-5 - CASSYGNLVSYGYTF TGTGCCAGCAGTTACGGGAACCTTGTTAGCTATGGCTACACCTTC
TRBJ1-1 - TRBV6-2/TRBV6-3 - CASSKGQYTEAFF TGTGCCAGCAGCAAAGGACAGTACACTGAAGCTTTCTTT
TRBJ2-1 - TRBV9 - CASSVGGLVRSAYEQFF TGCGCCAGCAGCGTAGGTGGGCTCGTCCGTTCAGCGTACGAGCAGTTCTTC
TRBJ1-1 - TRBV6-2/TRBV6-3 - CASSYSGIGLNEAFF TGTGCCAGCAGTTACTCGGGTATCGGACTCAATGAAGCTTTCTTT
TRBJ2-3 few TRBV7-9 - CASSRDSSLTDTQYF TGTGCCAGCAGCCGCGACAGCAGCTTAACAGATACGCAGTATTTT
TRBJ1-2 few TRBV20-1 - CSARRESGYTF TGCAGTGCTAGGCGGGAGTCTGGCTACACCTTC
TRBJ1-4 few TRBV6-1 - CASSPQRPGQGATNEKLFF TGTGCCAGCAGTCCCCAACGTCCGGGTCAAGGCGCAACTAATGAAAAACTGTTTTTT
TRBJ1-5 few TRBV4-1 TRBD1 CASSQVATGSYQPQHF TGCGCCAGCAGCCAAGTTGCGACAGGGAGTTATCAGCCCCAGCATTTT
TRBJ1-3 - TRBV29-1 TRBD1 CSVEGGTAGNTIYF TGCAGCGTTGAAGGTGGGACAGCTGGAAACACCATATATTTT
TRBJ2-5 few TRBV20-1 - CSARGITRETQYF TGCAGTGCTAGAGGGATCACAAGAGAGACCCAGTACTTC
TRBJ2-1 many TRBV11-2 TRBD2 CASSSPGLAGGLEQFF TGTGCCAGCAGCTCCCCAGGACTAGCGGGGGGGCTTGAGCAGTTCTTC
TRBJ2-3 few TRBV5-1 TRBD2 CASSLLPLAGATDTQYF TGCGCCAGCAGCTTACTTCCACTAGCGGGGGCCACAGATACGCAGTATTTT
TRBJ1-2 few TRBV12-3/TRBV12-4 - CASSFDRIGYGYTF TGTGCCAGCAGCTTCGACCGTATTGGGTATGGCTACACCTTC
TRBJ1-2 - TRBV20-1 - CSASYSWTAANYGYTF TGCAGTGCTAGTTATTCGTGGACAGCAGCTAACTATGGCTACACCTTC
TRBJ2-7 - TRBV5-1 - CASKESREDEQYF TGCGCCAGCAAGGAGAGTAGGGAGGACGAGCAGTACTTC
TRBJ2-2 few TRBV28 - CASVEHGDTGELFF TGTGCCAGCGTCGAGCATGGGGATACCGGGGAGCTGTTTTTT
TRBJ1-2 few TRBV7-2 - CASSPRDPKAYGYTF TGTGCCAGCAGCCCACGGGACCCAAAGGCTTATGGCTACACCTTC
TRBJ1-6 - TRBV7-2 - CASTVDRINSPLHF TGTGCCAGCACCGTAGACAGGATAAATTCACCCCTCCACTTT
TRBJ2-7 many TRBV7-8 - CASSFYSGGSYEQYF TGTGCCAGCAGCTTTTATTCCGGGGGCTCCTACGAGCAGTACTTC
TRBJ1-1 - TRBV5-4 TRBD1 CASSPGTDYNTEAFF TGTGCCAGCAGCCCCGGGACAGACTACAACACTGAAGCTTTCTTT
TRBJ2-7 - TRBV6-2/TRBV6-3 TRBD1 CASKARDRGGPYEQYF TGTGCCAGCAAGGCGCGAGACAGGGGAGGCCCCTACGAGCAGTACTTC